A single sample is the source of the 9 T cell receptor beta chains below, sequenced in a study of tumor-infiltrating lymphocytes in primary liver carcinoma (dated by TCRdb to about 2017). Without any cell sorting, total RNA and DNA were co-extracted from approximately 20-30 mg of bulk tissue using the AllPrep DNA/RNA mini kit. Instrument on record: Illumina HiSeq 2500. A constant-region primer and ProtoScript II reverse transcriptase were used to reverse-transcribe TCRbeta-specific cDNA from around 540 ng total RNA. TCRbeta libraries were built with three nested multiplex PCR rounds, a slightly modified ARM-PCR procedure. Multiplex TRBV1-TRBV30 forward primers and a Cbeta reverse primer were used in the first two PCR rounds, each of which was run for around 10 cycles. TCRdb trimmed the raw reads at Q25, called clones with MiXCR and kept productive beta chains. Each record represents a unique CDR3 protein, reported with the most common genes and DNA among its rows. The sample table shows around 99,000 distinct CDR3 sequences, and 65% to 70% are seen once. The ten top clones hold around 27% of the sample.

The material sequenced was tumor-adjacent normal liver tissue. All receptors derive from a man aged 35 to 55 with primary liver carcinoma and hepatitis B virus infection.

Turning to this clonotype: One end of the junction is discordant with germline, which a read error may explain. The rearrangement links TRBV4-1 to TRBJ1-6; D gene unclear. CDR3 size: 15 residues. Per the germline V gene, CDR1 is MGHRA and CDR2 is YSYEKL. CDR3 loop: CASSQVQRLNSPLHF. In DNA form, the CDR3 reads TGCGCCAGCAGTCAAGTTCAGAGGCTGAATTCACCCCTCCACTTT.

The sample holds one count of this clonotype. Given a much more abundant clone one base away, this may be a read error. The V gene is TRBV12-3 or TRBV12-4, the J gene TRBJ2-7; no clear D. Trimming removed 4 bases at V and 9 bases at J, with 10 bases between. This CDR3 is 11 amino acids long. CDR3 sequence (DNA): TGTGCCAGCAGTTACGCGGCCGTGCAGTACTTC. Translated: CASSYAAVQYF.

As for this clonotype: The final CDR3 position lacks the conserved phenylalanine or tryptophan, pointing to a likely read error. The gene calls are TRBV15 and TRBJ2-7; TRBD1 matches at 7 bases. Trimming cost V 0 bases and J 4 bases; bases outside gene matches: 6. The CDR3 loop spans 15 amino acids. The V gene's germline CDR1 is LNHNV and CDR2 YYDKDF (reference sequence). The CDR3 is CATSRDLGQLYEQYL. The CDR3 DNA sequence: TGTGCCACCAGCAGAGATTTGGGACAGCTTTACGAGCAGTACCTC.

Here the CDR3 reads CATLSQGSYEQYF. The CDR3, as DNA: TGTGCCACCTTATCCCAGGGCTCCTACGAGCAGTACTTC. V is TRBV28 and J is TRBJ2-7; D might be TRBD1 (5 bases). V was trimmed by 10 bases and J by 0 bases, leaving 13 bases between them. This CDR3 comprises 13 residues. Germline V gene sequence: CDR1 MDHEN, CDR2 SYDVKM.

Concerning this clonotype itself: At one end, the junction sequence differs from germline, possibly due to a read error. This CDR3 is CIISLASGADTQYF. The CDR3 nucleotides read TGTATCATTTCCTTAGCGTCGGGGGCAGATACGCAGTATTTT. The chain recombines TRBV29-1 with TRBJ2-3, with D possibly TRBD2 on 6 matching bases. The germline V gene encodes CDR1 SQVTM and CDR2 ANQGSEA. The CDR3 totals 14 residues.

V is TRBV28 and J is TRBJ2-1; 10 positions match TRBD2. Per germline, CDR1 MDHEN and CDR2 SYDVKM. There are 19 residues in the CDR3. V lost 6 bases to trimming and J lost 0 bases; unmatched junction nucleotides: 14. The DNA for the CDR3 is TGTGCCAGCAGCTCTGGGGGACTAGCGAGAAGGGGCTCCTACAATGAGCAGTTCTTC. This sequence encodes CASSSGGLARRGSYNEQFF.

This clonotype came up once. The conserved phenylalanine or tryptophan normally closing the CDR3 is absent here, so this likely arose from a read error. V is TRBV11-2 and J is TRBJ2-3; 10 nucleotides line up with TRBD1. This CDR3 has 14 amino acids. CDR1 and CDR2 (germline): SGHAT, FQNNGV. This CDR3 is CASSPRQGADMQYL. Written as DNA, the CDR3 is TGTGCCAGCAGTCCGCGACAGGGGGCAGATATGCAGTATCTT.

Turning to this clonotype: An end of the junction does not agree with germline; a read error may underlie this. This chain links TRBV4-1 with TRBJ2-1, with TRBD2 identical over 12 bases. Germline V gene data show CDR1 as MGHRA and CDR2 as YSYEKL. The length of the CDR3 is 16 residues. CDR3 protein: CASNQVGTSGYHEQFF. The CDR3, as DNA: TGCGCCAGCAACCAAGTCGGGACTAGCGGGTACCATGAGCAGTTCTTC.

In this sample, this clonotype turned up once. The chain uses TRBV11-1 and TRBJ2-7; D might be TRBD1 (6 bases). The CDR3 runs to 14 residues. The germline CDR1 and CDR2 sequences are SGHAT and FQDESV (reference sequence). The V and J ends lost 5 bases and 2 bases respectively, with 13 bases between them. The DNA of the CDR3 is TGTGCCAGCAGCCCGCGACAGGCTACCTACGAGCAGTACTTC. Translation gives CASSPRQATYEQYF.